The 20 T cell receptor beta chains below come from one sample, sequenced in a study of blood T cell repertoires in COVID-19. Using immunoSEQ multiplex PCR, the repertoire was profiled, and TCRdb retains in-frame clones only, with some absent. The table shows roughly 380,000 clones, with more than 65% occurring only once. The sequencing sample was made of peripheral blood. The source is a human donor with acute or convalescent COVID-19. The donor label of this sample is uncertain.

The chain has TRBV19 and TRBJ1-1; D is possibly TRBD1 (5 bases). The CDR3 extends over 14 amino acids. Germline V lookup: CDR1 LNHDA, CDR2 SQIVND (reference sequence). V shed 2 bases and J shed 7 bases, with 14 bases lying between them. CDR3 bases: TGTGCCAGTAGTATATTTGGAGACAGTCTTGAAGCTTTCTTT. Encoded protein: CASSIFGDSLEAFF.

The V gene is TRBV2, the J gene TRBJ1-3, with D perhaps TRBD1 (6 bases). CDR1 and CDR2 (germline): SNHLY, FYNNEI. Trimming took 5 bases from V and 3 from J, leaving 11 bases between them. The CDR3 sequence is 14 residues long. The CDR3 coding sequence is TGTGCCAGCAGTCTAACAGGGCTTGGAAACACCATATATTTT. This translates into CASSLTGLGNTIYF. The full variable domain, rest sourced from reference TRBV2 and TRBJ1-3, is EPEVTQTPSHQVTQMGQEVILRCVPISNHLYFYWYRQILGQKVEFLVSFYNNEISEKSEIFDDQFSVERPDGSNFTLKIRSTKLEDSAMYFCASSLTGLGNTIYFGEGSWLTVV.

The chain links TRBV2 to TRBJ2-1, with D unclear. This CDR3 comprises 14 residues. V was clipped by 3 bases and J by 6 bases, with 12 bases between them. Germline CDR1 and CDR2: SNHLY and FYNNEI. The CDR3 loop is CASSDSRVANEQFF. CDR3 bases: TGTGCCAGCAGTGATTCCCGGGTTGCCAATGAGCAGTTCTTC.

The gene calls are TRBV5-1 and TRBJ2-5, with D possibly being TRBD1 (6 bases). The germline V gene has CDR1 SGHRS and CDR2 YFSETQ. Trimming stripped 4 bases from V and 1 base from J, with 14 bases between. This CDR3 comprises 15 residues. In DNA, the CDR3 is TGCGCCAGCAGCGTAACTACAGGGTTCCAAGAGACCCAGTACTTC. This gives the protein CASSVTTGFQETQYF.

V and J are TRBV27 and TRBJ1-2; 7 nucleotides align to TRBD1. This CDR3 region has 12 residues. Germline loops: CDR1 MNHEY, CDR2 SMNVEV (reference sequence). Trimming at V came to 5 bases and at J to 6 bases, leaving 3 bases not matched to a gene. The CDR3, as DNA: TGTGCCAGCAGTGACAGGGTCGATGGCTACACCTTC. Translating it yields CASSDRVDGYTF.

This clone came up a few times. This rearrangement joins TRBV6-1 to TRBJ1-3, with a possible D match to TRBD1 (6 bases). The CDR3 contains 15 residues. The germline V gene encodes CDR1 MNHNS and CDR2 SASEGT. V lost 3 bases and J lost 2, with 11 bases in between. The CDR3 coding sequence is TGTGCCAGCAGTGACCCGGGACAACCTGGAAACACCATATATTTT. Translated, it gives CASSDPGQPGNTIYF.

The chain is built from TRBV3-1 (or the pseudogene TRBV3-2) and TRBJ2-2; perhaps TRBD2 as D (6 bases). CDR1 and CDR2 from the germline V gene are LGHDT and YNNKEL (reference sequence). The CDR3 has 14 residues. V was cut by 4 bases and J by 6 bases, with 12 bases left in between. CDR3 nucleotides: TGTGCCAGCAGCCGGGACTTCTTCTCCGGGGAGCTGTTTTTT. Translated: CASSRDFFSGELFF.

V usage is TRBV28 and J usage is TRBJ1-3; 11 bases line up with TRBD1. The germline CDR1 and CDR2 sequences are MDHEN and SYDVKM. The trim removed 4 bases at V and 4 bases at J, leaving 9 bases unmatched. The CDR3 spans 17 residues. Here the CDR3 reads CASSSHLGTGGGNTIYF. The DNA of the CDR3 is TGTGCCAGCAGTTCACACCTTGGGACAGGGGGAGGAAACACCATATATTTT.

The chain combines TRBV2 with TRBJ1-5; D gene unclear. Deletions cut 4 bases from V and 0 bases from J, with 10 bases between. In germline, CDR1 is SNHLY, CDR2 FYNNEI. The CDR3 has 15 amino acids. This chain's CDR3 is CASSAHPSSNQPQHF. DNA for the CDR3: TGTGCCAGCAGTGCACATCCCTCTAGCAATCAGCCCCAGCATTTT. The full variable domain, its missing parts supplied by reference TRBV2 and TRBJ1-5, is EPEVTQTPSHQVTQMGQEVILRCVPISNHLYFYWYRQILGQKVEFLVSFYNNEISEKSEIFDDQFSVERPDGSNFTLKIRSTKLEDSAMYFCASSAHPSSNQPQHFGDGTRLSIL.

The chain carries TRBV7-9 and TRBJ2-3, with 11 positions matching TRBD2. The CDR3 is 15 residues long. The V gene's germline CDR1 is SEHNR and CDR2 FQNEAQ (reference sequence). After removal of 5 bases from V and 2 bases from J, the junction contained 3 bases not matched to a gene. CDR3 protein: CASSRLAGPTDTQYF. In DNA form, the CDR3 reads TGTGCCAGCAGCCGACTAGCGGGGCCCACAGATACGCAGTATTTT.

J is TRBJ2-3 and V is TRBV6-5, with 8 bases matching TRBD2. This CDR3 is built from 15 residues. The junction had 3 bases not matched to a gene; V was cut back by 3 bases and J by 1 base. Germline V gene lookup returns CDR1 MNHEY and CDR2 SVGAGI. CDR3 sequence: CASSYVAGRTDTQYF. The CDR3 region has the DNA TGTGCCAGCAGTTATGTAGCGGGACGCACAGATACGCAGTATTTT.

V and J are TRBV15 and TRBJ2-3; D possibly corresponds to TRBD2 (5 bases). Germline V gene sequence: CDR1 LNHNV, CDR2 YYDKDF (reference sequence). The CDR3 runs to 16 residues. V was clipped by 0 bases and J by 1 base, with 11 bases between them. CDR3 nucleotide sequence: TGTGCCACCAGCAGAGATATTAATAGCGGCACAGATACGCAGTATTTT. Translation: CATSRDINSGTDTQYF.

This chain connects TRBV6-2 or TRBV6-3 to TRBJ1-5, with D uncertain. CDR3 length: 15 residues. In germline, CDR1 is MNHEY, CDR2 SVGEGT. Between the trimmed V and J ends, which lost 2 bases and 6 bases, there was a span of 14 bases. The CDR3 reads CASSYGLTQSQPQHF. The DNA of the CDR3 is TGTGCCAGCAGTTACGGCCTCACGCAAAGTCAGCCCCAGCATTTT.

The chain is built from TRBV21-1 and TRBJ1-5. TRBV21-1 is a documented pseudogene. This CDR3 has 14 amino acids. CDR3 in amino acids: CASSKWGVNQPQHF. For the CDR3, the DNA is TGTGCCAGCAGCAAATGGGGGGTGAATCAGCCCCAGCATTTT.

The genes are TRBV5-6 and TRBJ2-7; 10 bases line up with TRBD1. The CDR3 runs to 16 residues. Trimming removed 4 bases from V and 2 bases from J; junction bases left unmatched: 9. Germline CDR1 is SGHDT and CDR2 is YYEEEE. The CDR3 DNA reads TGTGCCAGCAGCGTATACACCGGGACAGGGGCCTACGAGCAGTACTTC. Protein product: CASSVYTGTGAYEQYF.

The chain recombines TRBV28 with TRBJ1-2; D perhaps matches TRBD1 (6 bases). Germline V CDR1 and CDR2: MDHEN, SYDVKM. The CDR3 spans 13 residues. The germline V and J ends were trimmed by 11 bases and 2 bases, with 15 bases remaining between them. Written as DNA, the CDR3 is TGTGCCGCACAGGGAGGGGTCAACTATGGCTACACCTTC. Encoded protein: CAAQGGVNYGYTF.

As regards this clone: The same CDR3 arises from other DNA sequences in this sample as well. The chain recombines TRBV10-3 with TRBJ1-3; the match to TRBD1 covers 7 bases. With V trimmed by 4 bases and J by 4 bases, 4 bases remained unmatched. The CDR3 contains 14 residues. CDR1 is ENHRY and CDR2 is SYGVKD in the germline V gene. CDR3 coding DNA: TGTGCCATCAGTGGACAGGGATCAGGAAACACCATATATTTT. It codes for CAISGQGSGNTIYF.

The V call is TRBV6-5, the J call TRBJ2-1, with 9 bases identical to TRBD2. The CDR3 covers 15 residues. With 9 bases clipped from V and 0 bases from J, the junction kept 6 bases outside the gene matches. Germline V CDR1 and CDR2: MNHEY, SVGAGI. The CDR3 bases are TGTGCCAGTGGGCGGGGGGGGAGCTCCTACAATGAGCAGTTCTTC. As protein: CASGRGGSSYNEQFF.

This clone was observed a single time. The genes are TRBV4-1 and TRBJ1-5; 8 nucleotides align to TRBD1. Germline V gene sequence: CDR1 MGHRA, CDR2 YSYEKL. CDR3 length equals 17 residues. J was trimmed by 5 bases and V by 3 bases; bases with no gene match: 12. The CDR3 here is CASSQNPVTGGHQPQHF. The CDR3 DNA reads as TGCGCCAGCAGCCAGAACCCTGTCACAGGGGGGCATCAGCCCCAGCATTTT.

The chain joins TRBV7-8 to TRBJ2-7, with TRBD1 identical over 8 bases. V was clipped by 4 bases and J by 6 bases; unmatched bases: 11. The CDR3 is made up of 15 amino acids. Germline V CDR1 and CDR2: SGHVS, FQNEAQ. CDR3 sequence: CASSSADRGDREQYF. The CDR3 DNA is TGTGCCAGCAGCTCAGCTGACAGGGGAGATCGCGAGCAGTACTTC.